Presented here are 18 T cell receptor beta chains from one specimen sequenced in a study of OX40 agonist ivuxolimab in advanced cancers. The assay was immunoSEQ multiplex PCR, and TCRdb's table has in-frame clones only and misses some. The table lists roughly 79,000 clones, more than 75% of them singletons, with roughly a sixth in the top ten. Sample: CD4+ or CD8+ T cells sorted from blood, taken in a trial of the OX40 agonist ivuxolimab. The source of these receptors is an adult with an advanced solid tumor such as melanoma, head and neck, liver or kidney cancer.

The CDR3 DNA reads as TGCAGCGTTGTCGGTAGGGTCACAGATACGCAGTATTTT. Its protein product is CSVVGRVTDTQYF. The chain carries TRBV29-1 and TRBJ2-3; D call uncertain. This CDR3 is 13 amino acids long. CDR1 and CDR2 (germline): SQVTM, ANQGSEA. V was cut by 4 bases and J by 2 bases, with 10 bases left in between.

This clone is a singleton in its sample. The chain combines TRBV6-1 with TRBJ2-4; 7 positions agree with TRBD1. Germline V CDR1 and CDR2: MNHNS, SASEGT. There are 15 residues in the CDR3. With 3 bases clipped from V and 3 bases from J, the junction kept 5 bases outside the gene matches. The CDR3 bases are TGTGCCAGCAGTGAGACACAGGGGAGCAAAAACATTCAGTACTTC. Translation gives CASSETQGSKNIQYF.

The rearrangement uses TRBV6-6 and TRBJ1-2; possible D gene TRBD1, 5 bases. CDR3 length equals 16 residues. Trimming pared 0 bases from V and 6 bases from J, leaving 17 bases between. CDR1 and CDR2 (germline): MNHNY, SVGAGI (reference sequence). The CDR3 DNA follows: TGTGCCAGCAGTTACTCGAATTTGGCGGGGCGGGATGGCTACACCTTC. Translating it yields CASSYSNLAGRDGYTF.

The chain recombines TRBV11-2 with TRBJ2-1; 10 nucleotides line up with TRBD2. CDR1 and CDR2 from the germline V gene are SGHAT and FQNNGV. Germline trimming cut 3 bases from V and 10 bases from J; bases unmatched to any gene: 6. The CDR3 covers 14 residues. CDR3 in amino acids: CASSLSLAGEEQFF. In DNA form, the CDR3 reads TGTGCCAGCAGCTTGTCGCTAGCGGGAGAGGAGCAGTTCTTC.

Worth noting for this clone: The junction departs from the called germline gene at one end, perhaps through a read error. This rearrangement joins TRBV7-7 to TRBJ2-1; 9 nucleotides align to TRBD2. The CDR3 has 16 amino acids. CDR1 is SSHAT and CDR2 is FNYEAQ in the germline V gene (reference sequence). The CDR3 loop reads CASSLNLAGSYNEQFF. CDR3 nucleotide sequence: TGTGCTAGCAGCTTAAATCTAGCGGGGTCCTACAATGAGCAGTTCTTC.

This clone has a handful of counts. The CDR3 DNA is TGTGCCAGTAGATCTGGAAACACCATATATTTT. As protein: CASRSGNTIYF. This chain joins TRBV19 and TRBJ1-3; D gene unclear. In germline, CDR1 is LNHDA, CDR2 SQIVND (reference sequence). The CDR3 consists of 11 residues. With 6 bases removed from V and 1 base from J, the gap between germline ends came to 1 base.

The genes are TRBV9 and TRBJ2-7, with a possible D match to TRBD2 (6 bases). The CDR3 covers 16 residues. The V end was cut by 0 bases, the J end by 5 bases, with 18 bases between. The germline V gene encodes CDR1 SGDLS and CDR2 YYNGEE. The CDR3 DNA sequence: TGTGCCAGCAGCGTAGTGGAGGGAACTGGGTGGGACGAGCAGTACTTC. Translation gives CASSVVEGTGWDEQYF.

This clone was counted between two and nine times. This chain connects TRBV2 to TRBJ1-5, with a weak D call TRBD1 (5 bases). Germline CDR1 and CDR2: SNHLY and FYNNEI. The CDR3 covers 12 residues. Trimming took off 8 bases at V and 0 bases at J, with 5 bases between the two ends. The DNA for the CDR3 is TGTGCCAGCGGGGGTAGCAATCAGCCCCAGCATTTT. As protein: CASGGSNQPQHF.

CDR3 in DNA: TGTGCCAGCAGTTCAAACACCGGGACAGCCTACGAGCAGTACTTC. It codes for CASSSNTGTAYEQYF. This chain joins TRBV28 and TRBJ2-5, with TRBD1 identical over 7 bases. The J call may be in error: the DNA end matches TRBJ2-7 better. Germline V lookup: CDR1 MDHEN, CDR2 SYDVKM. The CDR3 has 15 residues.

The chain is built from TRBV6-1 and TRBJ1-2; D not certain. CDR1 is MNHNS, CDR2 SASEGT, per germline. The CDR3 loop spans 13 amino acids. V shed 1 base and J shed 1 base, with 4 bases lying between them. DNA of the CDR3: TGTGCCAGCAGTGAAGAACTTAACTATGGCTACACCTTC. Its protein product is CASSEELNYGYTF.

This clone has at least ten counts. Different DNA sequences within this sample yield the same CDR3. J is TRBJ2-5 and V is TRBV15; 8 bases line up with TRBD2. The V gene's germline CDR1 is LNHNV and CDR2 YYDKDF (reference sequence). The length of the CDR3 is 13 residues. The ends lost 2 bases at V and 4 bases at J; junction bases unmatched: 0. CDR3 sequence: CATSRLAGETQYF. Here the CDR3 DNA reads TGTGCCACCAGCAGACTAGCGGGAGAGACCCAGTACTTC.

The chain has TRBV5-1 and TRBJ2-3; D not certain. Germline CDR1 reads SGHRS; CDR2 reads YFSETQ. V was pared by 3 bases and J by 3 bases, with 8 bases between. This CDR3 region has 13 residues. The CDR3 reads CASSSGWTDTQYF. The CDR3 region has the DNA TGCGCCAGCAGCTCCGGATGGACAGATACGCAGTATTTT. Complete variable domain (other parts from reference TRBV5-1 and TRBJ2-3): KAGVTQTPRYLIKTRGQQVTLSCSPISGHRSVSWYQQTPGQGLQFLFEYFSETQRNKGNFPGRFSGRQFSNSRSEMNVSTLELGDSALYLCASSSGWTDTQYFGPGTRLTVL.

V is TRBV6-6 and J is TRBJ1-5; D call uncertain. V was trimmed by 0 bases and J by 1 base, leaving 7 bases between them. In germline, CDR1 is MNHNY, CDR2 SVGAGI (reference sequence). The CDR3 runs 15 residues. The DNA for the CDR3 is TGTGCCAGCAGTTACTCAGGGATAAGCAATCAGCCCCAGCATTTT. The encoded protein is CASSYSGISNQPQHF.

The gene calls are TRBV7-6 and TRBJ2-7; D is undetermined. The CDR3 spans 13 residues. V was clipped by 5 bases and J by 6 bases, with 14 bases between them. The V gene's germline CDR1 is SGHVS and CDR2 FNYEAQ. Here the CDR3 reads CASSREVTGEQYF. In nucleotides, the CDR3 is TGTGCCAGCAGCCGAGAGGTTACTGGCGAGCAGTACTTC. Full variable domain (rest looked up from reference TRBV7-6 and TRBJ2-7): GAGVSQSPRYKVTKRGQDVALRCDPISGHVSLYWYRQALGQGPEFLTYFNYEAQQDKSGLPNDRFSAERPEGSISTLTIQRTEQRDSAMYRCASSREVTGEQYFGPGTRLTVT.

V is TRBV28 and J is TRBJ1-1; no clear D. The V gene's germline CDR1 is MDHEN and CDR2 SYDVKM. The CDR3 contains 13 residues. V dropped 3 bases and J dropped 1 base, with 6 bases sitting between them. CDR3 protein: CASSFVENTEAFF. The DNA for the CDR3 is TGTGCCAGCAGTTTCGTTGAGAACACTGAAGCTTTCTTT.

This clone was seen only a few times. The V call is TRBV6-5, the J call TRBJ2-7, with 7 bases identical to TRBD2. The CDR3 consists of 12 residues. Losses at the gene ends were 4 bases for V and 3 bases for J; bases not matched to a gene: 0. Per germline, CDR1 MNHEY and CDR2 SVGAGI. The CDR3 loop is CASSWEGYEQYF. CDR3 nucleotide sequence: TGTGCCAGCAGTTGGGAGGGCTACGAGCAGTACTTC.

The count of this clone is one. The gene calls are TRBV11-2 and TRBJ2-7, with TRBD2 as a possible D gene (6 bases). V lost 5 bases to trimming and J lost 0 bases, with 11 bases between them. The CDR3 covers 14 residues. Germline lookup yields CDR1 SGHAT and CDR2 FQNNGV. The CDR3 sequence: CASSLRTTSYEQYF. For the CDR3, the DNA is TGTGCCAGCAGCCTCCGGACTACCTCCTACGAGCAGTACTTC.

The V and J genes are TRBV6-4 and TRBJ1-1, with TRBD1 identical over 10 bases. The CDR3 spans 17 residues. After removal of 5 bases from V and 4 bases from J, the junction contained 13 bases not matched to a gene. CDR1 MRHNA and CDR2 SNTAGT come from the germline V gene. The CDR3 bases are TGTGCCAGCAGTTCCAGGGACAGGGGCGGTTTGTTCACTGAAGCTTTCTTT. Translated: CASSSRDRGGLFTEAFF.